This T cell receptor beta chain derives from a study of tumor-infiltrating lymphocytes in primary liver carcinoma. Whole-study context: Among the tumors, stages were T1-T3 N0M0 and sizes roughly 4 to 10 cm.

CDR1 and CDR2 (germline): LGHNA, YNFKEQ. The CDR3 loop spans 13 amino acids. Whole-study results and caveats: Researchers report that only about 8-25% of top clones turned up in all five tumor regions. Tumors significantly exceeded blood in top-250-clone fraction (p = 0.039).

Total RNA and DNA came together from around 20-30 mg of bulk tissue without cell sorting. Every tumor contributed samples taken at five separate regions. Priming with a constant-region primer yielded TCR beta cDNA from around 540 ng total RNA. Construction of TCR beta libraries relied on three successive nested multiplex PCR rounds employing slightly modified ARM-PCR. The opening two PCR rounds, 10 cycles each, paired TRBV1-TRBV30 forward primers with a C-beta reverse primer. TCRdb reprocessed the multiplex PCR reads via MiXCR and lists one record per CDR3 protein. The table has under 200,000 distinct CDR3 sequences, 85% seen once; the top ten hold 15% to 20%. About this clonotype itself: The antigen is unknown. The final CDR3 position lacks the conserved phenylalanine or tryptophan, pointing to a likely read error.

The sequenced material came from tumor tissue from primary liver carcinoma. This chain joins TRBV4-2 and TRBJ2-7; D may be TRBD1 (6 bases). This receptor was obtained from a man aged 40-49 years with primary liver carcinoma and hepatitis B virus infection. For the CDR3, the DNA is TGTGCCAGTAGCCAAGGGGGATCCTACGAGCAGTACTCT. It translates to CASSQGGSYEQYS.